Each of the 13 T cell receptor beta chains below was sequenced from the same sample in a study of Graves' ophthalmopathy and Graves' hyperthyroidism. RNA transcripts served as template for amplifying TCR beta CDR3 sequences. The first-round RT-PCR employed HTBI primers together with the Qiagen OneStep RT-PCR kit. A multiplex PCR was then performed as the second round. TCRdb reprocessed the multiplex PCR reads via MiXCR and lists one record per CDR3 protein. The sample holds around 1.1 million distinct CDR3 sequences, 35% to 40% seen once. The source material was peripheral blood or thyroid tissue (not recorded which). The receptor source for this set is an adult man with Graves' hyperthyroidism.

V is TRBV10-3 and J is TRBJ2-5; D may be TRBD1 (5 bases). Germline values: CDR1 ENHRY, CDR2 SYGVKD. Trimming stripped 0 bases from V and 4 bases from J, with 9 bases between. The CDR3 totals 14 residues. The CDR3 protein is CAISESGLSETQYF. The DNA of the CDR3 is TGTGCCATCAGTGAGTCGGGGCTTTCAGAGACCCAGTACTTC.

A note on this clonotype: A junction end diverges from the germline sequence, so it may reflect a read error. The chain carries TRBV10-3 and TRBJ2-5; TRBD1 matches 11 bases. The CDR3 contains 16 residues. Germline CDR1 reads ENHRY; CDR2 reads SYGVKD. CDR3 in DNA: TGTGCCAGCAGTTACCAGGGACAGGGGGACCCATCGACCCAGTACTTC. This translates into CASSYQGQGDPSTQYF.

This clonotype occurred many times. V is TRBV7-9 and J is TRBJ2-5; 7 bases match TRBD2. V shed 5 bases and J 5 bases; nucleotides not matched to a gene: 14. This CDR3 contains 16 residues. Germline CDR1 is SEHNR and CDR2 is FQNEAQ (reference sequence). The CDR3 sequence: CASSLSSGILGETQYF. CDR3 nucleotide sequence: TGTGCCAGCAGCCTATCAAGCGGGATCCTCGGGGAGACCCAGTACTTC.

Of note for this clonotype: It may be a read error: a sequence one base away is much more abundant. The rearrangement joins TRBV14 to TRBJ1-1, with D possibly matching TRBD1 (6 bases). The CDR3 has 17 residues. The germline CDR1 and CDR2 sequences are SGHDN and FVKESK. Written as DNA, the CDR3 is TGTGCCAGCAGCCAAGACGGAGCGGGGGCGTACTACACTGGAGCTTTCTTT. Translation: CASSQDGAGAYYTGAFF.

Turning to this clonotype: A much larger clone differs by one base, so this may be a read error. The chain links TRBV12-3 or TRBV12-4 to TRBJ1-4, with 7 bases identical to TRBD1. The CDR3 spans 15 residues. Here the CDR3 reads CTSSRGQPVNEKLFF. For the CDR3, the DNA is TGTACCAGCAGCAGGGGACAGCCGGTTAATGAAAAACTGTTTTTT.

This clonotype was detected ten times or more. This chain joins TRBV10-2 and TRBJ2-7; 11 nucleotides align to TRBD1. J lost 3 bases, V lost 11 bases, and 3 bases had no gene match. The CDR3 extends over 12 amino acids. Germline loops: CDR1 WSHSY, CDR2 SAAADI. The CDR3 region has the DNA TGCGCCGGAGGGACAGGGGGCTACGAGCAGTACTTC. Amino acids: CAGGTGGYEQYF.

This clonotype was found many times. The J gene is TRBJ2-7, the V gene TRBV29-1, with 8 bases fitting TRBD2. Germline V gene lookup returns CDR1 SQVTM and CDR2 ANQGSEA. The CDR3 totals 14 residues. J was trimmed by 0 bases and V by 8 bases; bases with no gene match: 9. The CDR3 nucleotides are TGCAGCCTGACGCGGGAGGAGTCCTCCTACGAGCAGTACTTC. Its protein is CSLTREESSYEQYF.

A remark on this clonotype: This may be a read error, as it is one base from a much larger clone. This chain uses TRBV7-9 with TRBJ1-1; D perhaps matches TRBD1 (5 bases). Germline V gene sequence: CDR1 SEHNR, CDR2 FQNEAQ (reference sequence). This CDR3 spans 16 amino acids. For the CDR3, the DNA is TGTGCCAGCAGCTCCGCGGACATATCGATGAACACTGGAGCTTTCTTT. The encoded protein is CASSSADISMNTGAFF.

This clonotype appeared a few times. The CDR3, as DNA: TGCAGTGCTCTAGTGGGGGGTAGGTCCTACGAGCAGTACTTC. Its protein is CSALVGGRSYEQYF. The chain has TRBV20-1 and TRBJ2-7; D perhaps matches TRBD2 (6 bases). The CDR3 has 14 residues. Germline CDR1 reads DFQATT; CDR2 reads SNEGSKA (reference sequence). V shed 5 bases and J shed 1 base, with 15 bases lying between them.

This chain uses TRBV9 with TRBJ2-5, with D possibly being TRBD1 (6 bases). CDR1 SGDLS and CDR2 YYNGEE come from the germline V gene. V was shortened by 2 bases and J by 7 bases, with 18 bases between the two germline ends. The CDR3 has 15 amino acids. The CDR3 DNA reads as TGTGCCAGCAGCGTCGAGACGACAGGTCAGGGGACCCAGTACTTC. It specifies CASSVETTGQGTQYF.

About this clonotype itself: Germline is not matched at one junction end, which may reflect a read error. The chain joins TRBV2 to TRBJ1-1, with no clear D. This CDR3 is built from 13 residues. CDR1 and CDR2 (germline): SNHLY, FYNNEI. Written as DNA, the CDR3 is TGTGCCGGCAGTGTAGACCTGAACACTGAAGCTTTCTTT. This translates into CAGSVDLNTEAFF.

The table lists this clonotype with a few counts. The CDR3 DNA sequence: TGTGCCAGCCGGGGGGGGGGACGTGGCTACACCTTC. Translated, it gives CASRGGGRGYTF. The chain has TRBV19 and TRBJ1-2; possible D gene TRBD1, 5 bases. CDR1 LNHDA and CDR2 SQIVND come from the germline V gene (reference sequence). The V gene lost 9 bases and the J gene lost 7 bases, with 15 bases spanning the gap. This CDR3 comprises 12 residues. Full variable domain (missing parts from reference TRBV19 and TRBJ1-2): DGGITQSPKYLFRKEGQNVTLSCEQNLNHDAMYWYRQDPGQGLRLIYYSQIVNDFQKGDIAEGYSVSREKKESFPLTVTSAQKNPTAFYLCASRGGGRGYTFGSGTRLTVV.

CDR3 DNA: TGTGCCATCAGTGGGCCGGAGGGGAAGAGCTCTGGAAACACCATATATTTT. Translating gives CAISGPEGKSSGNTIYF. This sequence joins TRBV10-3 and TRBJ1-3; weak D call: TRBD1 (5 bases). CDR1 is ENHRY, CDR2 SYGVKD, per germline. The V gene lost 4 bases and the J gene lost 0 bases, with 16 bases spanning the gap. This CDR3 contains 17 residues.